Detailed here is one T cell receptor beta chain. Its antigen remains unidentified. The data are from a study of T cells in narcolepsy. Data came from immunoSEQ multiplex PCR; TCRdb stores just in-frame clones and leaves some out. This table holds 25,000 to 30,000 clones, about four fifths found once. The CDR3 runs 13 residues. CDR1 and CDR2 from the germline V gene are SGHNT and YYREEE (reference sequence). The V end was cut by 0 bases, the J end by 5 bases, with 9 bases between. Study-level points and caveats: No autoreactive T cell clone sequences appeared in some memory CD4+ repertoires.

The genes are TRBV5-4 and TRBJ2-7; D not certain. The TCR sequence derives from a human donor with narcolepsy. The sample was CD45RA- memory CD4+ T cells from PBMCs. DNA for the CDR3: TGTGCCAGCAGCTTGGGGGCGCAGGACGAGCAGTACTTC. As protein: CASSLGAQDEQYF.